The 15 T cell receptor beta chains below come from one sample, sequenced in a study of cytomegalovirus exposure and HLA in healthy donors. Measured with immunoSEQ multiplex PCR; TCRdb has only the in-frame clones, and not every one. The sample has some 330,000 clones; 75% to 90% are singletons. Sample: PBMCs. Receptor source: a woman aged 18-35 years in good health and CMV-seronegative.

V gene TRBV5-4 combines with J gene TRBJ2-5; D gene unclear. This CDR3 is built from 15 residues. Germline CDR1 reads SGHNT; CDR2 reads YYREEE (reference sequence). Trimming removed 0 bases at V and 1 base at J, with 10 bases between. The CDR3 bases are TGTGCCAGCAGCTTGGAGGCGACACCCCAAGAGACCCAGTACTTC. Protein: CASSLEATPQETQYF.

V usage is TRBV6-5 and J usage is TRBJ1-1; perhaps TRBD1 as D (6 bases). The CDR3 loop spans 15 amino acids. The germline V gene encodes CDR1 MNHEY and CDR2 SVGAGI. V shed 6 bases and J shed 1 base, with 15 bases lying between them. The DNA for the CDR3 is TGTGCCAGCAGGGCGCAGGGGAGGGGGAACACTGAAGCTTTCTTT. Translated: CASRAQGRGNTEAFF.

This sequence joins TRBV6-1 and TRBJ2-7; TRBD1 agrees at 7 bases. Germline assignment: CDR1 MNHNS and CDR2 SASEGT. CDR3 size: 14 residues. The V segment lost 2 bases and the J segment 2 bases; nucleotides outside the gene matches: 3. This chain's CDR3 is CASSEMGQTYEQYF. CDR3 nucleotides: TGTGCCAGCAGTGAAATGGGACAGACCTACGAGCAGTACTTC.

Concerning this clone itself: Just one base apart from a much larger clone, this may be a read error. This chain uses TRBV25-1 with TRBJ2-3; 11 positions agree with TRBD2. Looked up from germline, CDR1 is MGHDK and CDR2 is SYGVNS. V dropped 4 bases and J dropped 1; count of bases not matched to a gene: 1. The CDR3 length is 15 residues. CDR3 sequence (DNA): TGTGCCAGCAGTGGGACTAGCGGGCGCACAGATACGCAGTATTTT. Protein: CASSGTSGRTDTQYF.

V usage is TRBV10-3 and J usage is TRBJ2-5; 8 bases map to TRBD1. The CDR3 covers 20 residues. V trimming: 0 bases; J trimming: 0 bases; junction bases outside the gene matches: 15. CDR1 and CDR2 from the germline V gene are ENHRY and SYGVKD. The CDR3 loop is CAISESSGQGAVENQETQYF. In DNA form, the CDR3 reads TGTGCCATCAGTGAGTCATCAGGCCAGGGGGCAGTGGAAAACCAAGAGACCCAGTACTTC.

The V gene is TRBV6-5, the J gene TRBJ2-7; D is perhaps TRBD1 (5 bases). This CDR3 has 14 amino acids. CDR1 is MNHEY and CDR2 is SVGAGI in the germline V gene. V dropped 2 bases and J dropped 6 bases, with 14 bases sitting between them. The CDR3 here is CASSYTETVTEQYF. In DNA, the CDR3 is TGTGCCAGCAGTTACACCGAGACAGTAACCGAGCAGTACTTC.

V gene TRBV27 combines with J gene TRBJ2-1, with TRBD1 matching over 7 bases. Germline V CDR1 and CDR2: MNHEY, SMNVEV (reference sequence). The CDR3 has 14 amino acids. V dropped 5 bases and J dropped 9; count of bases not matched to a gene: 10. The CDR3 DNA is TGTGCCAGCAGTCAAAGTTCGACAGGGCGTGAGCAGTTCTTC. Its protein is CASSQSSTGREQFF.

The CDR3, as DNA: TGTGCCAGCAGTGAAGCCCCAGGGGTTGGCAATCAGCCCCAGCATTTT. Translation: CASSEAPGVGNQPQHF. The J gene is TRBJ1-5, the V gene TRBV6-1, with D perhaps TRBD1 (6 bases). The CDR3 is 16 amino acids. The V end was cut by 0 bases, the J end by 2 bases, with 11 bases between. Germline V CDR1 and CDR2: MNHNS, SASEGT.

Remarks on this clone: A read error may produce the germline difference seen at one junction end. V and J are TRBV7-7 and TRBJ2-5; TRBD1 agrees at 8 bases. The CDR3 spans 13 residues. Germline V gives CDR1 SSHAT, CDR2 FNYEAQ (reference sequence). In DNA, the CDR3 is TGTGCTAGCAGTAAGGACAGGGTGGAGACCCAGTACTTC. It encodes CASSKDRVETQYF.

This clone was recorded once. The rearrangement joins TRBV29-1 to TRBJ1-1; D is unclear. Trimming took 2 bases from V and 4 from J, leaving 8 bases between them. Germline-derived CDR1 and CDR2 are SQVTM and ANQGSEA. The length of the CDR3 is 12 residues. The DNA of the CDR3 is TGCAGCGTTGAACTCAGGCCCACTGAAGCTTTCTTT. Its translation: CSVELRPTEAFF.

The DNA for the CDR3 is TGTGCCAGCAGGGACAGGTCCTTCTCCTACGAGCAGTACTTC. Protein sequence: CASRDRSFSYEQYF. This sequence joins TRBV27 and TRBJ2-7, with 7 bases aligning to TRBD1. J gave up 0 bases and V 6 bases, and 5 bases lay outside the gene matches. CDR1 is MNHEY, CDR2 SMNVEV, per germline (reference sequence). CDR3 size: 14 residues.

V gene TRBV6-5 combines with J gene TRBJ1-1; the D is unclear. The CDR3 sequence is 16 residues long. Trimming removed 0 bases at V and 5 bases at J, with 16 bases between. Germline loops: CDR1 MNHEY, CDR2 SVGAGI. The CDR3: CASSYSSGLTWTEAFF. The CDR3 DNA is TGTGCCAGCAGTTACTCGTCGGGGTTGACGTGGACTGAAGCTTTCTTT.

This chain connects TRBV18 to TRBJ1-1; maybe TRBD1 (6 bases). Between the trimmed V and J ends, which lost 3 bases and 5 bases, there was a span of 19 bases. Germline V lookup: CDR1 KGHSH, CDR2 LQKENI. This CDR3 contains 16 residues. Written as DNA, the CDR3 is TGTGCCAGCTCACCCCTTGTGGGGGGGGGCTTGACTGAAGCTTTCTTT. This codes for CASSPLVGGGLTEAFF.

The genes are TRBV2 and TRBJ2-2; possibly TRBD2 for D (5 bases). The CDR3 spans 14 residues. The ends were cut back, 5 bases at V and 4 bases at J, with 11 bases in the middle. Germline CDR1 SNHLY, CDR2 FYNNEI. Written as DNA, the CDR3 is TGTGCCAGCAGTCTTACTAGTAGCACCGGGGAGCTGTTTTTT. This codes for CASSLTSSTGELFF.

Of note for this clone: A junction end diverges from the germline sequence, so it may reflect a read error. The chain is built from TRBV4-3 and TRBJ1-3; possible D gene TRBD1, 5 bases. The CDR3 contains 12 residues. Germline CDR1 is LGHNA and CDR2 is YSLEER. The CDR3, as DNA: TGCGCCAGCAGCCAAGATCGCGGGGGATTGGATTTT. It specifies CASSQDRGGLDF.